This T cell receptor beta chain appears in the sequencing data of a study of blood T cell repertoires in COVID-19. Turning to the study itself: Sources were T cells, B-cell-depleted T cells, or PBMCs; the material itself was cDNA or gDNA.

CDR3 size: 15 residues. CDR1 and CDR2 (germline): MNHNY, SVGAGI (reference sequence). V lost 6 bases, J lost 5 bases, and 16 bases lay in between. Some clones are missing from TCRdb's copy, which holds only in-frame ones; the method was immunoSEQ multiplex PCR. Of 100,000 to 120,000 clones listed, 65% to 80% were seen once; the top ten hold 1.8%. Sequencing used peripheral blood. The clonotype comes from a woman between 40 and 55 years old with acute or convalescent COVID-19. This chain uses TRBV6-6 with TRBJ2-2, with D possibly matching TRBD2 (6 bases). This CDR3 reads CASRGAGEVTGELFF. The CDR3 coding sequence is TGTGCCAGCAGGGGAGCGGGTGAGGTTACCGGGGAGCTGTTTTTT.